The 3 T cell receptor beta chains given below trace back to one sample, sequenced in a study of T cells in Graves' hyperthyroidism and ophthalmopathy. What was amplified from RNA transcripts were TCR beta CDR3 regions. The study used the HTBI primer set for a first-round RT-PCR of the TCR CDR3. TCRdb fed the multiplex PCR reads into MiXCR, producing one record per CDR3 protein. The table lists about 580,000 distinct CDR3 sequences, more than 11% of them singletons. Sequenced: blood. The receptors here all came from a woman between 25 and 40 years old with Graves' hyperthyroidism that later progressed to Graves' ophthalmopathy.

This clonotype was seen ten or more times. The chain recombines TRBV12-3 or TRBV12-4 with TRBJ1-4, with 12 bases that match TRBD1. The CDR3 length is 14 residues. Unmatched junction bases numbered 3, after V lost 6 bases and J lost 7 bases. This CDR3 is CASSRGQGAEKLFF. CDR3 DNA sequence: TGTGCCAGCAGCCGGGGACAGGGGGCTGAAAAACTGTTTTTT.

Many counts were recorded for this clonotype. The chain links TRBV11-2 to TRBJ2-7, with D maybe TRBD2 (5 bases). The CDR3 length is 14 residues. Germline CDR1 is SGHAT and CDR2 is FQNNGV. The V end lost 0 bases, the J end lost 10 bases, and 16 bases lay between the germline ends. DNA of the CDR3: TGTGCCAGCAGCTTAGAAGACGGACTCCTAGTCCAGTACTTC. Protein product: CASSLEDGLLVQYF.

This clonotype was seen ten or more times. The chain has TRBV28 and TRBJ2-3, with TRBD1 as a possible D gene (6 bases). Germline V gene sequence: CDR1 MDHEN, CDR2 SYDVKM. V was cut by 5 bases and J by 2 bases, with 14 bases left in between. The CDR3 loop spans 15 amino acids. CDR3 in DNA: TGTGCCAGCAGTCCCCCGGGACACACCACAGATACGCAGTATTTT. Translation: CASSPPGHTTDTQYF.